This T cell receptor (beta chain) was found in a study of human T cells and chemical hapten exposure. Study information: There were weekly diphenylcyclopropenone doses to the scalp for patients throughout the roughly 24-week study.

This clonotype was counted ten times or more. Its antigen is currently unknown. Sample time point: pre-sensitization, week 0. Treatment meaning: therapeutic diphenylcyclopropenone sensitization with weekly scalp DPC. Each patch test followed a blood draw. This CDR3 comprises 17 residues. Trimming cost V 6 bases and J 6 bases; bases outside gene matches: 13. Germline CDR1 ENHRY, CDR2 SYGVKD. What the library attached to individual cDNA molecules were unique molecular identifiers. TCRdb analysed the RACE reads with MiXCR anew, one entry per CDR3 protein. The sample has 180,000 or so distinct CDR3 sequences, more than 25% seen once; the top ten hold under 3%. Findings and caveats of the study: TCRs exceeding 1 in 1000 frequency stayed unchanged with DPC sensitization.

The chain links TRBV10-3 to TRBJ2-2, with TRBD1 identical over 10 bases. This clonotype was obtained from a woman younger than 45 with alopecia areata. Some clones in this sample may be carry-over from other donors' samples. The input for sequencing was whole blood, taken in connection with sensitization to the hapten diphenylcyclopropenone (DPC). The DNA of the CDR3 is TGTGCCATCAGCGAGGGAGGCCGGGACAGGGGATCCGGGGAGCTGTTTTTT. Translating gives CAISEGGRDRGSGELFF.